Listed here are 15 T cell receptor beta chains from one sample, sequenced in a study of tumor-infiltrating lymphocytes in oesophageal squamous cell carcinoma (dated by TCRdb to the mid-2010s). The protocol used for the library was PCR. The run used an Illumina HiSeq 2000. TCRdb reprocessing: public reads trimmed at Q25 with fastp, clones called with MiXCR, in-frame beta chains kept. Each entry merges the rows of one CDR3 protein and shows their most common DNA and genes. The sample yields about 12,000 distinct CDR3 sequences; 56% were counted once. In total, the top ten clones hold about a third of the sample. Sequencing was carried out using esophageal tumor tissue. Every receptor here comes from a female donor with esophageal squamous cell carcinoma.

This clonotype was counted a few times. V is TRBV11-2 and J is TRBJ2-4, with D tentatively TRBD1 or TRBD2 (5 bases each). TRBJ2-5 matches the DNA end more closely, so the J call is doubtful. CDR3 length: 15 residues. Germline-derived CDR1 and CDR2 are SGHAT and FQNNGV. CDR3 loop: CASSLRRRQSETQYF. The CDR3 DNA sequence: TGTGCCAGCAGCTTAAGGAGGAGACAGTCAGAGACCCAGTACTTC.

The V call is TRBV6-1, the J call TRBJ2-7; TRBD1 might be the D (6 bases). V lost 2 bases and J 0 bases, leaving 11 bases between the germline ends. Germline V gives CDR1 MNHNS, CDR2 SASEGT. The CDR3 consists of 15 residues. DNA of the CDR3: TGTGCCAGCAGTGAACAGGGGCCACTCTCCTACGAGCAGTACTTC. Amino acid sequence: CASSEQGPLSYEQYF.

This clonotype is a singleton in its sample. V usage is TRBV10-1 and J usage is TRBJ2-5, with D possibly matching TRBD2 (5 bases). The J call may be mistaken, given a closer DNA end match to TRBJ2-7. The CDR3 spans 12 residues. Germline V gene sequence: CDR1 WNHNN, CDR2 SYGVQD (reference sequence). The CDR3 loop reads CASSERGYEQYF. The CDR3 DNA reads TGCGCCAGCAGTGAGCGGGGTTACGAGCAGTACTTC.

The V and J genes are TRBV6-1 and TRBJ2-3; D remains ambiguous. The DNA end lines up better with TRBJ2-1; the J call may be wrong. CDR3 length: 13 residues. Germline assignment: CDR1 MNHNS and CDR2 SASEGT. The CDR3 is CASSEGDPHEQFF. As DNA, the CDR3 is TGTGCCAGCAGTGAAGGCGATCCTCATGAGCAGTTCTTC.

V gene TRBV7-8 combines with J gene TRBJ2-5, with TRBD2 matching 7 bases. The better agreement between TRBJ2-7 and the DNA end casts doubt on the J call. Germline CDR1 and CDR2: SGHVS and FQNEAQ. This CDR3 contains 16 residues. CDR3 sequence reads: CASSSQSGMYSYEQYF. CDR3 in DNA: TGTGCCAGCAGCTCACAGAGCGGGATGTACTCCTACGAGCAGTACTTC.

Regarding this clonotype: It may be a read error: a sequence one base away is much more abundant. CDR3 sequence (DNA): TGTGCCAGCAGTTCCACTAGCGAAAGCTCCTACAATGAGCAGTACTTC. Translating gives CASSSTSESSYNEQYF. V usage is TRBV7-6 and J usage is TRBJ2-5, with 7 bases identical to TRBD2. J gave up 11 bases and V 6 bases, and 21 bases lay outside the gene matches. CDR3 size: 16 residues. Germline assignment: CDR1 SGHVS and CDR2 FNYEAQ.

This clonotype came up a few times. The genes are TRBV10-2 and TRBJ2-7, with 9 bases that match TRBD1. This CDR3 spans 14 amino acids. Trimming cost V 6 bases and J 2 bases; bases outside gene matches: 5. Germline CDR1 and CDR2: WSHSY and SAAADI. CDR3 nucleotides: TGCGCCAGCAGCCTTACAGGGGGCCCCTACGAGCAGTACTTC. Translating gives CASSLTGGPYEQYF.

The CDR3 DNA reads TGTGCCAGCAGTGAATCGACGGGACTAGCGGGATTAGCCAACTCCTACGAGCAGTACTTC. It is translated as CASSESTGLAGLANSYEQYF. The chain employs TRBV6-2 or TRBV6-3 and TRBJ2-3, with 13 bases that match TRBD2. The tail of the sequence fits TRBJ2-7 better, so the J call may be wrong. The CDR3 runs 20 residues. Per the germline V gene, CDR1 is MNHEY and CDR2 is SVGEGT.

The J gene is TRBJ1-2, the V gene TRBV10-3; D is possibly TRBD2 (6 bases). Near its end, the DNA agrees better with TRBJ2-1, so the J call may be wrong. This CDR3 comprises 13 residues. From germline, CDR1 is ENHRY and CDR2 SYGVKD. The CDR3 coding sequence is TGTGCCATCCGGGACTCCGACTACAATGAGCAGTTCTTC. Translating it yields CAIRDSDYNEQFF.

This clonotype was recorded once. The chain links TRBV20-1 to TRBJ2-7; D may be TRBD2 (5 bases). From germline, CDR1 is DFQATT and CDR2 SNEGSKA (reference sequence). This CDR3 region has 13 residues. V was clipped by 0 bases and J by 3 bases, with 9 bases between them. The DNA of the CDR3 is TGCAGTGCTAGAGATTTCGGAGGCTACGAGCAGTACTTC. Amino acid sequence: CSARDFGGYEQYF.

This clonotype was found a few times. CDR3 amino acids: CASSEFTTWETQYF. The CDR3 DNA sequence: TGTGCCAGCAGTGAATTTACGACGTGGGAGACCCAGTACTTC. The V call is TRBV25-1, the J call TRBJ2-5; D uncertain. CDR1 MGHDK and CDR2 SYGVNS come from the germline V gene. CDR3 length: 14 residues. V was cut by 1 base and J by 5 bases, with 11 bases left in between.

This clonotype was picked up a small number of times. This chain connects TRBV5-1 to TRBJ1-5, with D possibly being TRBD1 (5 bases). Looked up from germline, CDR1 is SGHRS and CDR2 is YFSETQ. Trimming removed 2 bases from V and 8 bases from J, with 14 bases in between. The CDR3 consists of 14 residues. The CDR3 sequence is CASSFGGTGEPQHF. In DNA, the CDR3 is TGCGCCAGCAGCTTCGGCGGTACGGGGGAGCCCCAGCATTTT.

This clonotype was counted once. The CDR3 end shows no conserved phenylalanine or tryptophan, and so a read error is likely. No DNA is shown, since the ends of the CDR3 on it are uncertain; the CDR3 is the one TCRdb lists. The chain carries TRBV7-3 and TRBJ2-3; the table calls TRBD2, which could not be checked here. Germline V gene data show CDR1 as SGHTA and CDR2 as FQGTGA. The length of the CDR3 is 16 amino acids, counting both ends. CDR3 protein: CASRLAGGNNEQFFGP.

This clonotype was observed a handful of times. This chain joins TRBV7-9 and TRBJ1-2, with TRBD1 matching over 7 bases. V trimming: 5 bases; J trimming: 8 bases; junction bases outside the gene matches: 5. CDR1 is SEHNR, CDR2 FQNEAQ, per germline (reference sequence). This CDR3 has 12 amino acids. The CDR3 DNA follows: TGTGCCAGCAGCACAGGGGTCGGGGGCTACACCTTC. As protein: CASSTGVGGYTF.

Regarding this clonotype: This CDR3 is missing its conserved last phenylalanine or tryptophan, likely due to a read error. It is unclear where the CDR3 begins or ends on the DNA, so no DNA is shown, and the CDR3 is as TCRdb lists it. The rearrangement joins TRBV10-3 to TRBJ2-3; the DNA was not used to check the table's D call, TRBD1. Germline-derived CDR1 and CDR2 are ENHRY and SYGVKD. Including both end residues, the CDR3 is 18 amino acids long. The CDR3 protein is CAISVSGTGEVSGYTFGS.